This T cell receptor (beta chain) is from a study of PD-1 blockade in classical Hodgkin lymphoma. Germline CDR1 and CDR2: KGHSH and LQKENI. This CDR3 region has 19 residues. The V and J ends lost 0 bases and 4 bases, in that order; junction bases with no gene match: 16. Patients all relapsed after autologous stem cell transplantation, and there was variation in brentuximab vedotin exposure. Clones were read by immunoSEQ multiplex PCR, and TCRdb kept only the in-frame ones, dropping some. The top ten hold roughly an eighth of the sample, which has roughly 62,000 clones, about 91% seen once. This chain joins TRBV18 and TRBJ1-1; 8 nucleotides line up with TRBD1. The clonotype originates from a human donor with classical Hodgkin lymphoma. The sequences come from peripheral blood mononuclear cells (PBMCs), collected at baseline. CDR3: CASSPPLIFRTGQGTEAFF. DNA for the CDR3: TGTGCCAGCTCACCACCCCTTATATTCAGGACAGGGCAGGGCACTGAAGCTTTCTTT.